The present entry profiles one TCR beta chain with its context. These data originate in a study of Graves' ophthalmopathy and Graves' hyperthyroidism. RNA transcripts served as template for amplifying TCR beta CDR3 sequences. First-round RT-PCR employed HTBI primers, with a second-round multiplex PCR after it. TCRdb reprocessed the multiplex PCR reads with MiXCR, giving one entry per CDR3 protein. Among about 600,000 distinct CDR3 sequences listed, approximately 35% were seen once. V was cut by 6 bases and J by 4 bases, with 13 bases left in between. The CDR3 is 15 amino acids. The germline V gene has CDR1 SNHLY and CDR2 FYNNEI.

The V gene is TRBV2, the J gene TRBJ2-6; perhaps D is TRBD1 or TRBD2 (5 bases each). This clonotype was obtained from an adult man with Graves' hyperthyroidism. The sample was peripheral blood or thyroid tissue (not recorded which). The CDR3 loop reads CASSGAPGGANVLTF. The CDR3 coding sequence is TGTGCCAGCAGCGGGGCTCCTGGGGGGGCCAACGTCCTGACTTTC.